This T cell receptor beta chain was identified during a study of identical twins. This clonotype occurred a few times. Its target is unknown. The germline CDR1 and CDR2 sequences are MNHEY and SMNVEV (reference sequence). The CDR3 length is 16 residues. Trimming cost V 4 bases and J 1 base; bases outside gene matches: 3. Findings and caveats of the study: Fewer insertions marked abundant cord blood beta clonotypes; young adult naive trended weakly, memory not at all.

TCRdb re-analysed the 5' RACE reads in MiXCR, keeping a single row per CDR3 protein. The sample includes 200,000 to 250,000 distinct CDR3 sequences, 6.5% of them seen just once. Separately, the same data were catalogued under a study of T cells expressing NK-cell markers.

The chain carries TRBV27 and TRBJ2-3, with 12 positions matching TRBD2. What was sequenced was CD8+ T cells sorted from blood. The origin of this receptor is a woman aged 18-29 years in good health. The CDR3, as DNA: TGTGCCAGCAGTTCACTAGCGGGAGGAGGCACAGATACGCAGTATTTT. Translation gives CASSSLAGGGTDTQYF.